This T cell receptor beta chain appears in the sequencing data of a study of molecular identifiers for immune sequencing clone quantification. Study context: Replicates involved a five-way split of RNA from around 20,000 or 100,000 naive CD8 cells, with sequencing of four.

Methods described previously, with TCR primers listed, were used for bulk TCR libraries. TCRdb redid the calling of the PCR reads with MiXCR, one entry per CDR3 protein. The repertoire holds hundreds of thousands of distinct CDR3 sequences, with just under 20% as singletons. Germline values: CDR1 DFQATT, CDR2 SNEGSKA (reference sequence). The CDR3 sequence is 13 residues long. V lost 8 bases, J lost 0 bases, and 14 bases lay in between. Study-level results: Molecules of identical TCR sharing a barcode could underestimate highly expanded clone sizes. The study found clones above 20 RNA copies held over 98% of effector molecules and under 1% in naive cells.

This clonotype was recorded many times. Antigen specificity is unknown. This chain uses TRBV20-1 with TRBJ2-7; no firm D call. The sample comprised naive CD8+ T cells from blood, with Jurkat cell RNA spiked in. Stated subset: FACS-sorted CD8+CD4-CCR7+CD45RA+ naive T cells. This sequence originates from a human donor in good health. Some libraries in this study had Jurkat cell RNA spiked in. The CDR3: CSSGPESSYEQYF. For the CDR3, the DNA is TGCAGTTCTGGGCCAGAGAGCTCCTACGAGCAGTACTTC.